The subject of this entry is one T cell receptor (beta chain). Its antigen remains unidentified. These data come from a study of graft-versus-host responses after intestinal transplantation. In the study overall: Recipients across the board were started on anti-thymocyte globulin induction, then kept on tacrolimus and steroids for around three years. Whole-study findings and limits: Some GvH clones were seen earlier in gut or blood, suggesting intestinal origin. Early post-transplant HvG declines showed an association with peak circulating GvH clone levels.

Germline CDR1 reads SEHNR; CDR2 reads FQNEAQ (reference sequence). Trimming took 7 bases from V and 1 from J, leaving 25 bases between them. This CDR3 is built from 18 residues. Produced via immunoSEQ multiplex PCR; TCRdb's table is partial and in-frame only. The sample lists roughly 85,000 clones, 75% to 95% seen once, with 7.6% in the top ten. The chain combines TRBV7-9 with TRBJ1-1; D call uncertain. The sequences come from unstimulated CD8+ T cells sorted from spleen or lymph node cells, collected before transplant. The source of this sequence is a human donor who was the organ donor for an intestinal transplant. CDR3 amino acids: CASNPWSLGTVENTEAFF. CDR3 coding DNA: TGTGCCAGCAACCCCTGGAGTCTGGGTACGGTTGAGAACACTGAAGCTTTCTTT.